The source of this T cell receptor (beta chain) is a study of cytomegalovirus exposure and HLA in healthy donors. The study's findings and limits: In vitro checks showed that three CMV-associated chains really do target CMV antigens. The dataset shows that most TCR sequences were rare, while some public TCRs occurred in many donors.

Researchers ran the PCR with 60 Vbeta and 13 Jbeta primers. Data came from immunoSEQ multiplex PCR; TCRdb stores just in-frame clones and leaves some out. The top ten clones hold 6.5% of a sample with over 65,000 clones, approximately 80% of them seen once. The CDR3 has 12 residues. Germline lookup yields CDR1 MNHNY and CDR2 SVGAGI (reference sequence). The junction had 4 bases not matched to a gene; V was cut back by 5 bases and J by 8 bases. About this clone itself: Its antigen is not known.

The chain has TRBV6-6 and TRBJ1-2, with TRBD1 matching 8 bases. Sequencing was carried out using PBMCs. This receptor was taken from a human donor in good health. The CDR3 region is CASSPDRAGYTF. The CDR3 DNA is TGTGCCAGCAGTCCGGACAGGGCGGGCTACACCTTC.